The present T cell receptor (beta chain) was sequenced within a study of CD8 T cells in ankylosing spondylitis. Via MiXCR, TCRdb re-called the 5' RACE reads, giving one row per CDR3 protein. The table shows approximately 250,000 distinct CDR3 sequences, with roughly a quarter occurring only once. A word on this clonotype: The junction does not match germline at one end; this may be a read error.

Sequencing was done on a sample of blood, either unsorted or a sorted T cell fraction (not recorded which). The TCR originated in a male donor with ankylosing spondylitis or in good health (not recorded which).

The chain's CDR3 is CASSSGTRQGETQYF. The CDR3 DNA reads as TGTGCTAGCAGCTCGGGCACAAGGCAGGGGGAGACCCAGTACTTC. The chain has TRBV7-7 and TRBJ2-5, with TRBD1 as a possible D gene (6 bases). Germline lookup yields CDR1 SSHAT and CDR2 FNYEAQ (reference sequence). The CDR3 runs 15 residues.